A single sample gave rise to the 32 T cell receptor beta chains below, sequenced in a study of blood T cell repertoires in COVID-19. The repertoire was sequenced with immunoSEQ multiplex PCR; TCRdb's copy has only in-frame clones and lacks some. This table has some 120,000 clones, around four fifths appearing once. The specimen was peripheral blood. All receptors derive from a man older than 75 with COVID-19, enrolled during active disease.

This clone has just a few counts. V is TRBV6-6 and J is TRBJ2-7; a possible D gene is TRBD2 (5 bases). This CDR3 has 14 residues. The V gene lost 6 bases and the J gene lost 5 bases, with 17 bases spanning the gap. Looked up from germline, CDR1 is MNHNY and CDR2 is SVGAGI (reference sequence). The CDR3 region has the DNA TGTGCCAGCAGCACCCCGGGCGGGTTCCACGAGCAGTACTTC. Protein: CASSTPGGFHEQYF.

This clone has only one observation. J is TRBJ1-1 and V is TRBV6-5; 10 bases fit TRBD1. The V segment lost 6 bases and the J segment 4 bases; nucleotides outside the gene matches: 5. Germline V lookup: CDR1 MNHEY, CDR2 SVGAGI. The CDR3 covers 14 residues. CDR3 DNA sequence: TGTGCCAGCAGCGCCGGGACAGGGGCCACTGAAGCTTTCTTT. This codes for CASSAGTGATEAFF.

The V call is TRBV29-1, the J call TRBJ1-5; D perhaps matches TRBD1 (5 bases). Germline CDR1 reads SQVTM; CDR2 reads ANQGSEA. This CDR3 is built from 13 residues. The V end was cut by 2 bases, the J end by 3 bases, with 8 bases between. The CDR3 nucleotides read TGCAGCGTTGAATCAGGGATCAATCAGCCCCAGCATTTT. It encodes CSVESGINQPQHF.

The rearrangement links TRBV9 to TRBJ2-3; a possible D gene is TRBD2 (5 bases). CDR3 size: 14 residues. The V gene lost 0 bases and the J gene lost 8 bases, with 13 bases spanning the gap. Looked up from germline, CDR1 is SGDLS and CDR2 is YYNGEE. CDR3 in DNA: TGTGCCAGCAGCGTAGACGGGATCGGGCGTACGCAGTATTTT. Encoded protein: CASSVDGIGRTQYF.

The V call is TRBV4-1, the J call TRBJ1-1; 8 positions agree with TRBD1. The J segment lost 5 bases and the V segment lost 5 bases, leaving 4 bases of the junction unmatched. The CDR3 extends over 13 amino acids. Germline V CDR1 and CDR2: MGHRA, YSYEKL. CDR3 coding DNA: TGCGCCAGCAGCGCCAGGGGGCTTACTGAAGCTTTCTTT. This sequence encodes CASSARGLTEAFF.

The chain has TRBV3-1 (or the pseudogene TRBV3-2) and TRBJ2-1; a weak D match, TRBD1 (6 bases). V was trimmed by 4 bases and J by 10 bases, leaving 14 bases between them. CDR3 size: 13 residues. In germline, CDR1 is LGHDT, CDR2 YNNKEL (reference sequence). The DNA of the CDR3 is TGTGCCAGCAGCCGCTTACAGGGAAGGGAGCAGTTCTTC. Amino acid sequence: CASSRLQGREQFF.

V is TRBV21-1 and J is TRBJ2-1; the table's D call of TRBD1 was not tested on the DNA. TRBV21-1 is a pseudogene. The CDR3 extends over 17 amino acids. The DNA of the CDR3 is TGTGCCAGCAGCAACCTTCAGGGGAGTAGGTCCTACAATGAGCAGTTCTTC. Translation gives CASSNLQGSRSYNEQFF.

The chain has TRBV13 and TRBJ1-6; D not certain. V lost 3 bases to trimming and J lost 0 bases, with 12 bases between them. The CDR3 sequence is 17 residues long. Germline values: CDR1 PRHDT, CDR2 FYEKMQ (reference sequence). CDR3 sequence reads: CASSFGLLSSYNSPLHF. The CDR3 DNA reads as TGTGCCAGCAGCTTCGGACTCCTAAGCTCCTATAATTCACCCCTCCACTTT.

The chain is built from TRBV4-2 and TRBJ1-6; the match to TRBD1 covers 8 bases. Germline trimming cut 1 base from V and 10 bases from J; bases unmatched to any gene: 9. The germline V gene encodes CDR1 LGHNA and CDR2 YNFKEQ. The CDR3 contains 16 residues. The CDR3, as DNA: TGTGCCAGCAGCCAAGCCGCGACAGGGGTGGGCTCACCCCTCCACTTT. As protein: CASSQAATGVGSPLHF.

V and J are TRBV15 and TRBJ2-3; a possible D gene is TRBD2 (5 bases). CDR1 and CDR2 from the germline V gene are LNHNV and YYDKDF (reference sequence). CDR3 length: 14 amino acids. V was cut by 0 bases and J by 5 bases, with 9 bases left in between. CDR3: CATSRDLGLDTQYF. CDR3 in DNA: TGTGCCACCAGCAGAGATCTAGGACTAGATACGCAGTATTTT.

The chain combines TRBV24-1 with TRBJ2-2, with TRBD1 matching 7 bases. Trimming cost V 3 bases and J 3 bases; bases outside gene matches: 6. In germline, CDR1 is KGHDR, CDR2 SFDVKD. The CDR3 totals 16 residues. The CDR3 is CATSDGGQTYTGELFF. As DNA, the CDR3 is TGTGCCACCAGTGATGGGGGACAGACCTACACCGGGGAGCTGTTTTTT.

This clone was detected only a few times. The chain carries TRBV18 and TRBJ2-7; tentative D call: TRBD2 (6 bases). The CDR3 has 15 residues. Germline V CDR1 and CDR2: KGHSH, LQKENI. Trimming removed 3 bases from V and 2 bases from J, with 14 bases in between. CDR3 loop: CASSPRAGNTYEQYF. The CDR3 bases are TGTGCCAGCTCACCCCGGGCGGGGAATACCTACGAGCAGTACTTC.

V is TRBV29-1 and J is TRBJ1-2; D not certain. Germline CDR1 reads SQVTM; CDR2 reads ANQGSEA. V lost 3 bases and J 8 bases, leaving 7 bases between the germline ends. The CDR3 runs to 10 residues. Written as DNA, the CDR3 is TGCAGCGTTGAGTCAATCGGCTACACCTTC. Translating gives CSVESIGYTF. Looking up the rest from reference TRBV29-1 and TRBJ1-2 gives the full variable domain: SAVISQKPSRDICQRGTSLTIQCQVDSQVTMMFWYRQQPGQSLTLIATANQGSEATYESGFVIDKFPISRPNLTFSTLTVSNMSPEDSSIYLCSVESIGYTFGSGTRLTVV.

This chain connects TRBV18 to TRBJ2-1; 7 positions agree with TRBD2. Germline V lookup: CDR1 KGHSH, CDR2 LQKENI. Germline trimming cut 4 bases from V and 1 base from J; bases unmatched to any gene: 7. The CDR3 sequence is 16 residues long. CDR3 bases: TGTGCCAGCTCACTAAGGGCTAGCGGATCCTACAATGAGCAGTTCTTC. Amino acids: CASSLRASGSYNEQFF.

The chain links TRBV19 to TRBJ2-3, with a tentative D call TRBD2 (6 bases). Germline values: CDR1 LNHDA, CDR2 SQIVND (reference sequence). The CDR3 is made up of 14 amino acids. Trimming took off 4 bases at V and 6 bases at J, with 14 bases between the two ends. CDR3: CASSTGGPVDTQYF. The CDR3 bases are TGTGCCAGTAGTACCGGGGGTCCCGTTGATACGCAGTATTTT.

V and J are TRBV5-4 and TRBJ2-7; 10 bases map to TRBD1. Germline CDR1 SGHNT, CDR2 YYREEE (reference sequence). The CDR3 runs to 14 residues. V shed 4 bases, J shed 2 bases, and the junction held 3 bases outside the gene matches. This CDR3 is CASSRDRGTYEQYF. The CDR3 DNA reads as TGTGCCAGCAGCCGGGACAGGGGCACCTACGAGCAGTACTTC.

This sequence joins TRBV2 and TRBJ2-2, with 8 bases identical to TRBD2. V was pared by 5 bases and J by 4 bases, with 3 bases of the junction left unmatched. CDR1 and CDR2 from the germline V gene are SNHLY and FYNNEI. This CDR3 comprises 14 residues. The CDR3 DNA reads as TGTGCCAGCAGTCCTAGCGGGTTCACCGGGGAGCTGTTTTTT. As protein: CASSPSGFTGELFF.

The gene calls are TRBV24-1 and TRBJ2-3; 8 bases match TRBD2. This CDR3 is built from 13 residues. CDR1 is KGHDR and CDR2 is SFDVKD in the germline V gene. V lost 9 bases, J lost 6 bases, and 7 bases stayed unmatched. CDR3 sequence (DNA): TGTGCCACCGAGCGGGAGTCCTGGGATACGCAGTATTTT. Protein: CATERESWDTQYF.

The rearrangement uses TRBV7-3 and TRBJ2-2; D uncertain. V lost 10 bases and J lost 0, with 12 bases in between. The germline CDR1 and CDR2 sequences are SGHTA and FQGTGA. The CDR3 extends over 14 amino acids. CDR3 loop: CATSKLANTGELFF. The CDR3 DNA is TGTGCCACCTCTAAATTAGCGAACACCGGGGAGCTGTTTTTT.

V usage is TRBV3-1 (or the pseudogene TRBV3-2) and J usage is TRBJ1-3, with unresolved D. The CDR3 has 14 residues. The V end was cut by 1 base, the J end by 2 bases, with 6 bases between. The germline V gene has CDR1 LGHDT and CDR2 YNNKEL (reference sequence). CDR3 residues: CASSQGGAGNTIYF. The DNA of the CDR3 is TGTGCCAGCAGCCAAGGGGGAGCTGGAAACACCATATATTTT.

CDR3 DNA sequence: TGTGCCAGCAGAGGCCCCCTAGCGGGAAAGGACGAGCAGTACTTC. Amino acid sequence: CASRGPLAGKDEQYF. The V gene is TRBV2, the J gene TRBJ2-7; 9 bases agree with TRBD2. Germline V gene lookup returns CDR1 SNHLY and CDR2 FYNNEI. The junction had 11 bases not matched to a gene; V was cut back by 6 bases and J by 5 bases. This CDR3 is built from 15 residues.

This clone was picked up a small number of times. The genes are TRBV5-4 and TRBJ1-1, with TRBD1 matching 8 bases. This CDR3 spans 15 amino acids. Germline CDR1 reads SGHNT; CDR2 reads YYREEE (reference sequence). The ends lost 4 bases at V and 10 bases at J; junction bases unmatched: 15. CDR3 coding DNA: TGTGCCAGCAGCCCGGAAGGGACAGGTGGGGCGGTAGCTTTCTTT. Translating gives CASSPEGTGGAVAFF.

Written as DNA, the CDR3 is TGTGCCAGCAGTTCCGTCGATCACATCCCCTACAATGAGCAGTTCTTC. It codes for CASSSVDHIPYNEQFF. The genes are TRBV6-5 and TRBJ2-1; no clear D gene. Germline CDR1 and CDR2: MNHEY and SVGAGI. There are 16 residues in the CDR3. Trimming pared 4 bases from V and 2 bases from J, leaving 15 bases between.

The rearrangement joins TRBV7-8 to TRBJ2-5, with TRBD2 identical over 7 bases. In germline, CDR1 is SGHVS, CDR2 FQNEAQ. The CDR3 consists of 16 residues. The junction had 15 bases not matched to a gene; V was cut back by 6 bases and J by 5 bases. CDR3 bases: TGTGCCAGCAGTAGCACCGGGACCCCGCGGGGGGAGACCCAGTACTTC. Translated: CASSSTGTPRGETQYF.

This clone came up a few times. The rearrangement uses TRBV5-1 and TRBJ2-3, with D possibly being TRBD2 (6 bases). CDR3 length: 18 residues. The V gene lost 0 bases and the J gene lost 0 bases, with 17 bases spanning the gap. In germline, CDR1 is SGHRS, CDR2 YFSETQ. CDR3 DNA: TGCGCCAGCAGCTTGGCCCAATCTAGCGACGTGAGCACAGATACGCAGTATTTT. Translating gives CASSLAQSSDVSTDTQYF.

This clone was seen once. The chain has TRBV11-2 and TRBJ2-5; unclear D gene. V was shortened by 1 base and J by 1 base, with 10 bases between the two germline ends. Per the germline V gene, CDR1 is SGHAT and CDR2 is FQNNGV. The CDR3 totals 15 residues. The DNA for the CDR3 is TGTGCCAGCAGCTTAGTTCCTCCTCCCCAAGAGACCCAGTACTTC. As protein: CASSLVPPPQETQYF.

The V gene is TRBV6-5, the J gene TRBJ2-2, with D unresolved. The CDR3 totals 15 residues. Germline-derived CDR1 and CDR2 are MNHEY and SVGAGI. Deletions cut 2 bases from V and 4 bases from J, with 11 bases between. The CDR3 bases are TGTGCCAGCAGTTACCAGTCTAGTGTCACCGGGGAGCTGTTTTTT. Residues: CASSYQSSVTGELFF.

This clone was observed a few times. The gene calls are TRBV7-9 and TRBJ2-7; TRBD1 aligns across 8 bases. The CDR3 consists of 15 residues. After removal of 4 bases from V and 2 bases from J, the junction contained 7 bases not matched to a gene. Germline CDR1 reads SEHNR; CDR2 reads FQNEAQ (reference sequence). For the CDR3, the DNA is TGTGCCAGCAGCTCGTCCGGGACAGGCCCCTACGAGCAGTACTTC. This gives the protein CASSSSGTGPYEQYF.

This clone is a singleton in its sample. The rearrangement uses TRBV5-1 and TRBJ2-3, with unresolved D. CDR1 and CDR2 (germline): SGHRS, YFSETQ. V was shortened by 0 bases and J by 1 base, with 15 bases between the two germline ends. CDR3 length: 17 amino acids. For the CDR3, the DNA is TGCGCCAGCAGCTTGGGGGTTGCGCGGTCTGGCACAGATACGCAGTATTTT. Its translation is CASSLGVARSGTDTQYF.

V gene TRBV28 combines with J gene TRBJ2-7, with D unclear. CDR1 is MDHEN and CDR2 is SYDVKM in the germline V gene. Trimming shortened V by 3 bases and J by 3 bases, and 15 bases separated the two germline ends. CDR3 length: 15 residues. The CDR3 loop is CASSLPGSLGYEQYF. The CDR3, as DNA: TGTGCCAGCAGTTTGCCAGGTTCCCTGGGCTACGAGCAGTACTTC.

The gene calls are TRBV11-3 and TRBJ2-5; possibly TRBD1 for D (6 bases). Germline lookup yields CDR1 SGHNT and CDR2 YENEEA. Trimming left V 4 bases short and J 1 base short, with 10 bases between. The CDR3 extends over 14 amino acids. CDR3 in DNA: TGTGCCAGCAGCTCCTCGGACAGCCAAGAGACCCAGTACTTC. Translating it yields CASSSSDSQETQYF.

V and J are TRBV5-1 and TRBJ2-7; TRBD2 matches at 7 bases. This CDR3 contains 15 residues. With V trimmed by 3 bases and J by 5 bases, 11 bases remained unmatched. The V gene's germline CDR1 is SGHRS and CDR2 YFSETQ. The DNA of the CDR3 is TGCGCCAGCAGCTCCACGGCGGGAGTATCTAACGAGCAGTACTTC. As protein: CASSSTAGVSNEQYF.